The table lists the clone carrying this T cell receptor (beta chain) with many counts. Time point described: newly diagnosed GD, antithyroid drugs for less than 3 months. The TCR library used RNA extracted from PBMCs. Arm-PCR of CDR3 regions and iRepertoire HTBI primers were used to build TCR beta libraries. TCRdb re-called the multiplex PCR reads with MiXCR, one entry per CDR3 protein. This table holds 400,000 to 500,000 distinct CDR3 sequences, approximately 15% found once. This specimen comes from a study of regulatory T cells in long-lasting Graves disease. Trimming removed 0 bases from V and 4 bases from J, with 6 bases in between. The CDR3 contains 13 residues. This same sample was also taken into another study, of T cells in Graves' hyperthyroidism and ophthalmopathy.

This sequence originates from a woman aged 40-49 years with Graves disease. This chain links TRBV12-3 or TRBV12-4 with TRBJ1-2; D is unclear. The sample in question was peripheral blood mononuclear cells (PBMCs), obtained at new diagnosis, from a patient treated with antithyroid drugs. CDR3 amino acids: CASSLAVLYGYTF. CDR3 DNA: TGTGCCAGCAGTTTAGCGGTTCTCTATGGCTACACCTTC.